This TCR beta chain is drawn from a study of blood T cell repertoires in COVID-19. About the study: From T cells, B-cell-depleted T cells, or PBMCs came the material, which was cDNA or gDNA.

Per the original data handling: Estimation of nucleated cell counts was performed using reference gene primer amplification. Sequenced by immunoSEQ multiplex PCR; TCRdb stores in-frame clones only, minus some. That table furnishes V, J and clone size, whereas the DNA furnished D and trimming. The repertoire has around 190,000 clones, around 83% of them found once; the top ten carry about 8.3%. Recruited during active infection, patients (from Seattle) were subsequently followed longitudinally. The ends lost 2 bases at V and 3 bases at J; junction bases unmatched: 1. Germline CDR1 and CDR2: SGHRS and YFSETQ. The CDR3 loop spans 13 amino acids.

The material sequenced was peripheral blood. This receptor was identified in a woman aged 70-85 years with COVID-19, enrolled during active disease. V usage is TRBV5-1 and J usage is TRBJ2-5, with TRBD2 identical over 7 bases. This CDR3 is CASSLAGKETQYF. DNA of the CDR3: TGCGCCAGCAGCTTAGCGGGAAAAGAGACCCAGTACTTC.